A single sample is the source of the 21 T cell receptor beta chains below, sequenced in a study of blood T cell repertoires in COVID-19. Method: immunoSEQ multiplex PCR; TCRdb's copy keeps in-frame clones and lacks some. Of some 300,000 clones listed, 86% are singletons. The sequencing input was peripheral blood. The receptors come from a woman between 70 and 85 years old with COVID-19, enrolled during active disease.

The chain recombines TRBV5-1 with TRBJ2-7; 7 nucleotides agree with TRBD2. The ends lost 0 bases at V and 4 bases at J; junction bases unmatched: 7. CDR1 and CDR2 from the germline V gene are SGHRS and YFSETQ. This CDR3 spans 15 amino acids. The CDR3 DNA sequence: TGCGCCAGCAGCTTGGCGGCGGGGGATGGGTACGAGCAGTACTTC. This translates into CASSLAAGDGYEQYF.

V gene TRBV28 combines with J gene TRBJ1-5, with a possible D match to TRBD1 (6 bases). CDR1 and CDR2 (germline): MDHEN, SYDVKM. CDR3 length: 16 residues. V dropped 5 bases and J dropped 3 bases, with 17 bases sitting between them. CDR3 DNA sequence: TGTGCCAGCAGTAACCCGGACAGCCGATTCAATCAGCCCCAGCATTTT. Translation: CASSNPDSRFNQPQHF.

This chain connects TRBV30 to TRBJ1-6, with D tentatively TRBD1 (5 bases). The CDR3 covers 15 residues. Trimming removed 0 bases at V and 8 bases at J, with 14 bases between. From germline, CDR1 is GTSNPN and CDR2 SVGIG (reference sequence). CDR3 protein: CAWSVTTRGHSPLHF. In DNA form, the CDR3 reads TGTGCCTGGAGTGTCACGACGCGGGGCCATTCACCCCTCCACTTT.

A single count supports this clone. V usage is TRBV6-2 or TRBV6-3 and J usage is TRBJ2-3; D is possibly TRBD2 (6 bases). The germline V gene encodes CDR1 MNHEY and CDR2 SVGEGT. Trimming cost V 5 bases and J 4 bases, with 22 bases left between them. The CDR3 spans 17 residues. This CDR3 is CASSPRTNLGESDTQYF. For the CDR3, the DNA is TGTGCCAGCAGTCCCCGGACTAATCTAGGGGAATCAGATACGCAGTATTTT.

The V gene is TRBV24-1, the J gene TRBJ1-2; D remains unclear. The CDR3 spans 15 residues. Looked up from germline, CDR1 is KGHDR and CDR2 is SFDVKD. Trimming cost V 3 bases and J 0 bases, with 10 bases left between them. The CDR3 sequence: CATSDAPGSNYGYTF. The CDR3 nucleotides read TGTGCCACCAGTGATGCCCCGGGGTCTAACTATGGCTACACCTTC.

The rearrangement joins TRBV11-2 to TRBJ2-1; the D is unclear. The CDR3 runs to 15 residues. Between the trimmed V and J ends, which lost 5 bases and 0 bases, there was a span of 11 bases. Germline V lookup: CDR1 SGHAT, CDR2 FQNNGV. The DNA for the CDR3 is TGTGCCAGCAGCCGACTGGTGAGCTCCTACAATGAGCAGTTCTTC. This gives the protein CASSRLVSSYNEQFF.

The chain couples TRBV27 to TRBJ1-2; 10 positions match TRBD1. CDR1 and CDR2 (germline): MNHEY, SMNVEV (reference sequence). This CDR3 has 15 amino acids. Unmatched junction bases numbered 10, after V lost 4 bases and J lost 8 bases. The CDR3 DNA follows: TGTGCCAGCAGTTCCTACCGACAGGGGGCGTTCGGCTACACCTTC. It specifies CASSSYRQGAFGYTF.

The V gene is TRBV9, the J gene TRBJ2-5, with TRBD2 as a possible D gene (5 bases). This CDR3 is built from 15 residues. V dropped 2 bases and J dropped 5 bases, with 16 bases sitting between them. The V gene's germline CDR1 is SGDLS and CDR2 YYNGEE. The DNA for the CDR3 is TGTGCCAGCAGCGTTAGCGTGAGTTTTGGGGAGACCCAGTACTTC. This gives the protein CASSVSVSFGETQYF.

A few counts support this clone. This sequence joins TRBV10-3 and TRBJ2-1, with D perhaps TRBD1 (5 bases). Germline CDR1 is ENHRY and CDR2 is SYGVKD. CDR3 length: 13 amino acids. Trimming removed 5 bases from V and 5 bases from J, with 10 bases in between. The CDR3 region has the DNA TGTGCCATCAGTCGAGAAGGGGACAATGAGCAGTTCTTC. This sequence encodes CAISREGDNEQFF.

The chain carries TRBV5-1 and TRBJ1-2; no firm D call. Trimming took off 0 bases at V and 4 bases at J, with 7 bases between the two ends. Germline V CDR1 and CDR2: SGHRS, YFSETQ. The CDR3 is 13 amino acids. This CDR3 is CASSLVEPYGYTF. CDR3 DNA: TGCGCCAGCAGCTTGGTAGAGCCCTATGGCTACACCTTC.

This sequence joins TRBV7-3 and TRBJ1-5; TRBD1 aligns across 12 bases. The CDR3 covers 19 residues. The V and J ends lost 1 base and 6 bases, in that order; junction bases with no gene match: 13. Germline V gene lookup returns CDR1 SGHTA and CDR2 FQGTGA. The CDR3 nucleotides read TGTGCCAGCAGCTTAATGATAGGGGACAGGGGGCGTCGGAGTCAGCCCCAGCATTTT. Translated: CASSLMIGDRGRRSQPQHF.

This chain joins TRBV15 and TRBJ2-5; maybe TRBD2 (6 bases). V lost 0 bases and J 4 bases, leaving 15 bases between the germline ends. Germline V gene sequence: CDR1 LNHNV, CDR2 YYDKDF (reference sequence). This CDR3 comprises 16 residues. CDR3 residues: CATSRDWASVGETQYF. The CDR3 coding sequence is TGTGCCACCAGCAGAGATTGGGCTAGCGTTGGAGAGACCCAGTACTTC.

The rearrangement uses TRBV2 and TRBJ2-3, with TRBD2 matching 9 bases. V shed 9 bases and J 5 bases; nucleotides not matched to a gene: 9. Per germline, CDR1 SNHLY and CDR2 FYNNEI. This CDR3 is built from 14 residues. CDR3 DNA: TGTGCCAGTTGCCGGCGGGGGGGCCAAGATACGCAGTATTTT. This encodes CASCRRGGQDTQYF.

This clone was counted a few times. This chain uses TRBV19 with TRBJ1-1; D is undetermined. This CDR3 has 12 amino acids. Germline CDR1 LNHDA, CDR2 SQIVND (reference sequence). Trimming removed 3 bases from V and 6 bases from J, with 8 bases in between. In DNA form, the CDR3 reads TGTGCCAGTAGTATGCCCCGGGCTGAAGCTTTCTTT. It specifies CASSMPRAEAFF.

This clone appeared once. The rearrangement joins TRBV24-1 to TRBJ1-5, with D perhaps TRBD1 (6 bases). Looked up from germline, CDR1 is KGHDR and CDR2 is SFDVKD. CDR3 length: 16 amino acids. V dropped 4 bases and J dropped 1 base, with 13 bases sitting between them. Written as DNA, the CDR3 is TGTGCCACCAGTGAGGGGGCAGGGATGAGCAATCAGCCCCAGCATTTT. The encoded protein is CATSEGAGMSNQPQHF.

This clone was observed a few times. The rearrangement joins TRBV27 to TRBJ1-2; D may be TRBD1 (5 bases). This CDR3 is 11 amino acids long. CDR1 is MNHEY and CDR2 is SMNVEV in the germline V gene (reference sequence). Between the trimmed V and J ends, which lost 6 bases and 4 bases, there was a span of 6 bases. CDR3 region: CASRDSYGYTF. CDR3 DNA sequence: TGTGCCAGCAGAGACAGCTATGGCTACACCTTC.

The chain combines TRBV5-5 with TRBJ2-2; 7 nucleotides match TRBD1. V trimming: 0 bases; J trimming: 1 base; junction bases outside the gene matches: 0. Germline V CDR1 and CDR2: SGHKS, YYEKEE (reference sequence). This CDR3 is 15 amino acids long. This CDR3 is CASSLGTGNTGELFF. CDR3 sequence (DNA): TGTGCCAGCAGCTTGGGGACAGGGAACACCGGGGAGCTGTTTTTT.

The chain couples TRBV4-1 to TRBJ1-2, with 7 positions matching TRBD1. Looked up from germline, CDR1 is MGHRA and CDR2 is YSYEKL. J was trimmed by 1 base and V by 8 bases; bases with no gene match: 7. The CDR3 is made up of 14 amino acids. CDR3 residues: CASCHTGDNYGYTF. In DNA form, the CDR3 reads TGCGCCAGCTGTCACACAGGGGATAACTATGGCTACACCTTC.

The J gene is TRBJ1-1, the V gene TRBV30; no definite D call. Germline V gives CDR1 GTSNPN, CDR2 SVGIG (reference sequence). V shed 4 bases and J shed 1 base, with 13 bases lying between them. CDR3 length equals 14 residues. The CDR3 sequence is CAWTRETANTEAFF. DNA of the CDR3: TGTGCCTGGACAAGGGAGACGGCGAACACTGAAGCTTTCTTT.

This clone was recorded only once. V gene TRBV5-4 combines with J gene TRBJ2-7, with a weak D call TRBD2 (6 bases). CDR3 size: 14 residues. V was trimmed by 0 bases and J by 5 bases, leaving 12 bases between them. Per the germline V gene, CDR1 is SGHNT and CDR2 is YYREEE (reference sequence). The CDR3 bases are TGTGCCAGCAGCTTGGATCGGGGGTCCGACGAGCAGTACTTC. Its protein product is CASSLDRGSDEQYF.

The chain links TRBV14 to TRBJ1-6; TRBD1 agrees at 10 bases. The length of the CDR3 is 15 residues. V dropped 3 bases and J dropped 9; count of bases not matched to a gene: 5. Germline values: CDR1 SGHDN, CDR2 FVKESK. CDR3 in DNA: TGTGCCAGCAGCCAGGGACAGGGGTTTGGTTCACCCCTCCACTTT. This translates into CASSQGQGFGSPLHF.